The 7 T cell receptor beta chains below all came from one sample that was sequenced in a study of HIV-infected patients and healthy controls. TCRdb reanalysed the 5' RACE reads using MiXCR and keeps one entry per CDR3 protein. The sample contains around 18,000 distinct CDR3 sequences, around 17% of which appear only once. Input material: CD8+ T cells from blood. Receptors originate from a human donor in good health.

This clonotype was observed at least ten times. The chain has TRBV15 and TRBJ1-1; D is perhaps TRBD1 (5 bases). The CDR3 is made up of 17 amino acids. In germline, CDR1 is LNHNV, CDR2 YYDKDF (reference sequence). V was cut by 1 base and J by 4 bases, with 19 bases left in between. The CDR3 region is CATSRVVGEWDFTEAFF. CDR3 coding DNA: TGTGCCACCAGCAGAGTAGTGGGGGAATGGGATTTCACTGAAGCTTTCTTT.

Ten or more counts support this clonotype. The J gene is TRBJ2-5, the V gene TRBV19; 11 nucleotides match TRBD1. CDR1 and CDR2 (germline): LNHDA, SQIVND (reference sequence). The CDR3 has 16 amino acids. V was pared by 5 bases and J by 5 bases, with 10 bases of the junction left unmatched. The CDR3 DNA is TGTGCCAGTAGTCGAATTATGGACAGGGGGCCCGAGACCCAGTACTTC. Translated: CASSRIMDRGPETQYF.

The chain employs TRBV6-1 and TRBJ2-1; D might be TRBD2 (7 bases). This CDR3 spans 13 amino acids. Germline V gene lookup returns CDR1 MNHNS and CDR2 SASEGT. V lost 4 bases to trimming and J lost 6 bases, with 10 bases between them. The CDR3 sequence is CASSGAGANEQFF. Here the CDR3 DNA reads TGTGCCAGCAGTGGGGCGGGGGCCAATGAGCAGTTCTTC.

A few counts support this clonotype. This chain connects TRBV30 to TRBJ1-1, with D maybe TRBD1 (5 bases). CDR1 GTSNPN and CDR2 SVGIG come from the germline V gene (reference sequence). The length of the CDR3 is 16 residues. V was pared by 1 base and J by 3 bases, with 18 bases between. Here the CDR3 reads CAWSGQDGGTDTEAFF. The CDR3, as DNA: TGTGCCTGGAGTGGCCAGGACGGGGGAACCGACACTGAAGCTTTCTTT.

This clonotype appeared many times. The chain recombines TRBV28 with TRBJ1-4; 7 nucleotides agree with TRBD1. Germline V gene data show CDR1 as MDHEN and CDR2 as SYDVKM. The CDR3 contains 17 residues. V shed 5 bases, J shed 3 bases, and the junction held 12 bases outside the gene matches. CDR3 sequence reads: CASSPRQGLNANEKLFF. Here the CDR3 DNA reads TGTGCCAGCAGTCCTAGACAGGGCCTCAACGCTAATGAAAAACTGTTTTTT.

In this sample, this clonotype is medium-sized (0.01 to 0.1%). The rearrangement joins TRBV20-1 to TRBJ2-7; 8 bases are a match to TRBD1. CDR3 size: 14 residues. Germline CDR1 and CDR2: DFQATT and SNEGSKA (reference sequence). After removal of 2 bases from V and 3 bases from J, the junction contained 6 bases not matched to a gene. As DNA, the CDR3 is TGCAGTGCTAGATCGGACAGGGAATTCTACGAGCAGTACTTC. Its protein is CSARSDREFYEQYF.

This clonotype was recorded a few times. This rearrangement joins TRBV7-8 to TRBJ2-1; possibly TRBD2 for D (5 bases). Trimming pared 3 bases from V and 10 bases from J, leaving 16 bases between. CDR1 SGHVS and CDR2 FQNEAQ come from the germline V gene. This CDR3 has 14 residues. CDR3 loop: CASSFALGVAEQFF. The DNA of the CDR3 is TGTGCCAGCAGCTTCGCCTTGGGAGTAGCCGAGCAGTTCTTC.